A single sample gave rise to the 28 T cell receptor beta chains below, sequenced in a study of Ad26.COV2.S vaccination and SARS-CoV-2 variants. Treatment specified: around 19 received Ad26.COV2.S at low or high dose, single or two shots; several received placebo; per-sample allocation not given. At day 63 after the first vaccine or placebo injection, samples were drawn. Data came from immunoSEQ multiplex PCR; TCRdb stores just in-frame clones and leaves some out. The sample carries approximately 400,000 clones, about 80% recorded once. This specimen was peripheral blood, taken in a trial of Ad26.COV2.S vaccine versus placebo. These receptors all come from a person aged 18 to 59 who received the Ad26.COV2.S COVID-19 vaccine or a placebo.

V is TRBV7-2 and J is TRBJ2-5; TRBD1 or TRBD2 may be the D gene (6 bases each). V lost 5 bases to trimming and J lost 6 bases, with 19 bases between them. The CDR3 has 15 amino acids. Germline V gene sequence: CDR1 SGHTA, CDR2 FQGNSA. This chain's CDR3 is CASSTRLGGGKTQYF. CDR3 nucleotide sequence: TGTGCCAGCAGCACCAGACTCGGGGGCGGAAAGACCCAGTACTTC.

The gene calls are TRBV4-3 and TRBJ2-1; 7 nucleotides agree with TRBD1. J lost 4 bases, V lost 0 bases, and 9 bases had no gene match. CDR1 and CDR2 (germline): LGHNA, YSLEER. CDR3 length equals 17 residues. The CDR3 region is CASSQDTNRGVYNEQFF. The DNA for the CDR3 is TGCGCCAGCAGCCAAGATACGAACAGGGGCGTTTACAATGAGCAGTTCTTC.

This chain connects TRBV6-6 to TRBJ2-7; a possible D gene is TRBD1 (6 bases). Germline lookup yields CDR1 MNHNY and CDR2 SVGAGI (reference sequence). Trimming removed 7 bases at V and 6 bases at J, with 16 bases between. This CDR3 has 13 residues. The CDR3 sequence: CASKYGTLSEQYF. CDR3 in DNA: TGTGCCAGCAAATACGGGACACTCAGCGAGCAGTACTTC.

The chain combines TRBV7-9 with TRBJ2-7; D remains ambiguous. V was trimmed by 4 bases and J by 0 bases, leaving 16 bases between them. Germline values: CDR1 SEHNR, CDR2 FQNEAQ (reference sequence). CDR3 length equals 16 residues. CDR3 in DNA: TGTGCCAGCAGCTCCTCGCTCTGGGTCGGCTCCTACGAGCAGTACTTC. It is translated as CASSSSLWVGSYEQYF.

This chain uses TRBV3-1 (or the pseudogene TRBV3-2) with TRBJ1-2, with D hard to call. V lost 3 bases and J lost 6, with 11 bases in between. Looked up from germline, CDR1 is LGHDT and CDR2 is YNNKEL (reference sequence). The CDR3 totals 13 residues. This chain's CDR3 is CASSHWTGDGYTF. Written as DNA, the CDR3 is TGTGCCAGCAGCCATTGGACTGGCGATGGCTACACCTTC.

This clone was detected a few times. V is TRBV18 and J is TRBJ1-3; 7 positions agree with TRBD1. Germline CDR1 reads KGHSH; CDR2 reads LQKENI. The CDR3 extends over 16 amino acids. V lost 5 bases, J lost 3 bases, and 10 bases stayed unmatched. The CDR3 bases are TGTGCCAGCTCATTTACTCCGACAGGGAGTGGAAACACCATATATTTT. This encodes CASSFTPTGSGNTIYF.

The CDR3 DNA follows: TGCGCCACCATAAAAAGGGCTAGAAACTACTACGAGCAGTACTTC. Its protein product is CATIKRARNYYEQYF. V gene TRBV5-1 combines with J gene TRBJ2-7; D uncertain. Trimming pared 9 bases from V and 3 bases from J, leaving 22 bases between. The length of the CDR3 is 15 residues. CDR1 and CDR2 (germline): SGHRS, YFSETQ.

This chain links TRBV12-3 or TRBV12-4 with TRBJ1-5; D is ambiguous. Deletions cut 0 bases from V and 6 bases from J, with 6 bases between. CDR3 length equals 13 residues. CDR3 amino acids: CASSLALSQPQHF. Written as DNA, the CDR3 is TGTGCCAGCAGTTTAGCGCTAAGTCAGCCCCAGCATTTT.

The chain has TRBV3-1 (or the pseudogene TRBV3-2) and TRBJ2-7; D gene ambiguous. Germline V lookup: CDR1 LGHDT, CDR2 YNNKEL (reference sequence). V dropped 0 bases and J dropped 2 bases, with 23 bases sitting between them. The CDR3 has 19 amino acids. Written as DNA, the CDR3 is TGTGCCAGCAGCCAAGAGGGCTATCCGTGCGAGACATCAACCTACGAGCAGTACTTC. Translating gives CASSQEGYPCETSTYEQYF.

This chain uses TRBV9 with TRBJ2-5, with 7 bases identical to TRBD1. J lost 2 bases, V lost 0 bases, and 4 bases had no gene match. The CDR3 is 15 amino acids. CDR1 and CDR2 from the germline V gene are SGDLS and YYNGEE. The CDR3 DNA follows: TGTGCCAGCAGCGTAGGAGGGGGCTCACAAGAGACCCAGTACTTC. This gives the protein CASSVGGGSQETQYF.

The chain employs TRBV5-6 and TRBJ2-5, with 8 bases identical to TRBD1. The CDR3 loop spans 15 amino acids. With V trimmed by 0 bases and J by 5 bases, 6 bases remained unmatched. Germline loops: CDR1 SGHDT, CDR2 YYEEEE. CDR3 sequence (DNA): TGTGCCAGCAGCTTGGGGCAGGGGGCTAGGGAGACCCAGTACTTC. Its protein is CASSLGQGARETQYF.

The chain joins TRBV7-2 to TRBJ1-3; no reliable D call. Trimming shortened V by 4 bases and J by 4 bases, and 11 bases separated the two germline ends. The CDR3 is 14 amino acids. Per the germline V gene, CDR1 is SGHTA and CDR2 is FQGNSA. The CDR3 DNA follows: TGTGCCAGCAGCTACCAGGCGTTGGGAAACACCATATATTTT. This gives the protein CASSYQALGNTIYF.

The rearrangement joins TRBV20-1 to TRBJ2-1, with TRBD2 matching over 8 bases. The CDR3 sequence is 14 residues long. V lost 3 bases, J lost 5 bases, and 6 bases stayed unmatched. The germline CDR1 and CDR2 sequences are DFQATT and SNEGSKA (reference sequence). The CDR3 reads CSASVSGGHNEQFF. In DNA form, the CDR3 reads TGCAGTGCTAGTGTTTCGGGGGGGCACAATGAGCAGTTCTTC.

CDR3 region: CASSHYNTGELFF. The CDR3, as DNA: TGTGCCAGCAGCCATTATAACACCGGGGAGCTGTTTTTT. The rearrangement uses TRBV13 and TRBJ2-2; D is unclear. The V and J ends lost 5 bases and 2 bases respectively, with 6 bases between them. This CDR3 contains 13 residues. In germline, CDR1 is PRHDT, CDR2 FYEKMQ (reference sequence). Complete variable domain (other parts from reference TRBV13 and TRBJ2-2): AAGVIQSPRHLIKEKRETATLKCYPIPRHDTVYWYQQGPGQDPQFLISFYEKMQSDKGSIPDRFSAQQFSDYHSELNMSSLELGDSALYFCASSHYNTGELFFGEGSRLTVL.

This clone was recorded once. The V and J genes are TRBV5-1 and TRBJ2-4; possibly TRBD1 for D (6 bases). Germline loops: CDR1 SGHRS, CDR2 YFSETQ. V was trimmed by 0 bases and J by 7 bases, leaving 11 bases between them. This CDR3 comprises 14 residues. The CDR3 nucleotides are TGCGCCAGCAGCTTGGATGGGGGCGTCAACATTCAGTACTTC. Amino acid sequence: CASSLDGGVNIQYF.

This chain joins TRBV10-3 and TRBJ2-2; 8 nucleotides line up with TRBD1. V gave up 6 bases and J gave up 7 bases; unmatched junction bases: 7. There are 14 residues in the CDR3. Germline V gene data show CDR1 as ENHRY and CDR2 as SYGVKD. The CDR3 is CAIRSGQGGGELFF. The CDR3 DNA is TGTGCCATCAGATCCGGACAGGGAGGCGGGGAGCTGTTTTTT.

The chain is built from TRBV4-3 and TRBJ1-2; a possible D gene is TRBD1 (5 bases). V was shortened by 0 bases and J by 14 bases, with 19 bases between the two germline ends. The CDR3 contains 14 residues. Germline V gene sequence: CDR1 LGHNA, CDR2 YSLEER. The chain's CDR3 is CASSQDGGLAGATF. The CDR3 DNA reads TGCGCCAGCAGCCAAGATGGCGGTCTAGCTGGGGCTACCTTC.

This sequence joins TRBV10-2 and TRBJ2-3, with TRBD2 matching 7 bases. The CDR3 covers 15 residues. V trimming: 3 bases; J trimming: 4 bases; junction bases outside the gene matches: 7. Germline CDR1 reads WSHSY; CDR2 reads SAAADI. CDR3: CASSDTAGPADTQYF. The DNA for the CDR3 is TGCGCCAGCAGTGACACAGCGGGACCCGCAGATACGCAGTATTTT.

The chain combines TRBV4-1 with TRBJ2-3, with a tentative D call TRBD2 (6 bases). CDR3 length: 13 amino acids. Germline lookup yields CDR1 MGHRA and CDR2 YSYEKL. V lost 4 bases, J lost 6 bases, and 11 bases lay in between. The DNA for the CDR3 is TGCGCCAGCAGCCCCCGGGGGAGGGATACGCAGTATTTT. Translation: CASSPRGRDTQYF.

The CDR3 protein is CASASGIYYNEQFF. CDR3 sequence (DNA): TGTGCCAGCGCTAGCGGGATCTACTACAATGAGCAGTTCTTC. The chain carries TRBV19 and TRBJ2-1; 9 nucleotides align to TRBD2. This CDR3 contains 14 residues. With V trimmed by 9 bases and J by 3 bases, 6 bases remained unmatched. The germline CDR1 and CDR2 sequences are LNHDA and SQIVND (reference sequence). Variable domain in full (rest from reference TRBV19 and TRBJ2-1): DGGITQSPKYLFRKEGQNVTLSCEQNLNHDAMYWYRQDPGQGLRLIYYSQIVNDFQKGDIAEGYSVSREKKESFPLTVTSAQKNPTAFYLCASASGIYYNEQFFGPGTRLTVL.

This clone was counted a single time. Germline and junction disagree at one end, which may indicate a read error. The chain joins TRBV20-1 to TRBJ1-2; no clear D. The CDR3 covers 8 residues. Germline CDR1 is DFQATT and CDR2 is SNEGSKA (reference sequence). The CDR3 loop is CSVMGAVF. The CDR3 DNA reads as TGCAGTGTCATGGGAGCAGTCTTC.

V and J are TRBV5-4 and TRBJ1-2; D is possibly TRBD1 (5 bases). V shed 3 bases and J shed 6 bases, with 12 bases lying between them. The CDR3 totals 13 residues. The V gene's germline CDR1 is SGHNT and CDR2 YYREEE (reference sequence). CDR3 DNA sequence: TGTGCCAGCAGCTCGGGACGGAATGATGGCTACACCTTC. Translation: CASSSGRNDGYTF.

V usage is TRBV4-2 and J usage is TRBJ1-2; D remains unclear. V shed 0 bases and J shed 1 base, with 9 bases lying between them. Germline-derived CDR1 and CDR2 are LGHNA and YNFKEQ. The CDR3 has 15 amino acids. The CDR3 region is CASSQDFAFNYGYTF. CDR3 bases: TGTGCCAGCAGCCAAGATTTTGCATTTAACTATGGCTACACCTTC.

The chain employs TRBV6-4 and TRBJ2-2, with D uncertain. V lost 0 bases to trimming and J lost 4 bases, with 3 bases between them. The germline CDR1 and CDR2 sequences are MRHNA and SNTAGT. This CDR3 is built from 13 residues. CDR3 protein: CASSDSSTGELFF. CDR3 sequence (DNA): TGTGCCAGCAGTGACTCTTCCACCGGGGAGCTGTTTTTT.

The CDR3 DNA reads as TGTGCCAGCACTCCAAGCCCGTCCGGGAGCACAGATACGCAGTATTTT. As protein: CASTPSPSGSTDTQYF. The chain is built from TRBV7-2 and TRBJ2-3; D not certain. This CDR3 spans 16 amino acids. Trimming took 7 bases from V and 0 from J, leaving 17 bases between them. Germline-derived CDR1 and CDR2 are SGHTA and FQGNSA. Full variable domain (outside the CDR3, taken from reference TRBV7-2 and TRBJ2-3): GAGVSQSPSNKVTEKGKDVELRCDPISGHTALYWYRQSLGQGLEFLIYFQGNSAPDKSGLPSDRFSAERTGGSVSTLTIQRTQQEDSAVYLCASTPSPSGSTDTQYFGPGTRLTVL.

The V call is TRBV5-4, the J call TRBJ1-3; no clear D gene. From germline, CDR1 is SGHNT and CDR2 YYREEE (reference sequence). The length of the CDR3 is 16 residues. V shed 0 bases and J shed 0 bases, with 10 bases lying between them. CDR3 bases: TGTGCCAGCAGCTTGGGGACGGCGAACTCTGGAAACACCATATATTTT. The encoded protein is CASSLGTANSGNTIYF.

This clone was recorded only once. CDR3 nucleotide sequence: TGTGCCAGCAGCTTAGCCTCCCTGATCGACACCGGGGAGCTGTTTTTT. Translating gives CASSLASLIDTGELFF. The chain couples TRBV7-9 to TRBJ2-2; D is undetermined. Trimming cost V 0 bases and J 3 bases, with 11 bases left between them. Germline CDR1 is SEHNR and CDR2 is FQNEAQ (reference sequence). The CDR3 contains 16 residues.

A note on this clone: This specimen includes other DNA sequences encoding the same CDR3. The CDR3 here is CASSLASGTDTQYF. The CDR3 bases are TGCGCCAGCAGCTTGGCTTCCGGAACAGATACGCAGTATTTT. The rearrangement joins TRBV5-1 to TRBJ2-3; no definite D call. The V and J ends lost 0 bases and 3 bases respectively, with 8 bases between them. Looked up from germline, CDR1 is SGHRS and CDR2 is YFSETQ. The CDR3 length is 14 residues.